This entry lists 13 T cell receptor beta chains sequenced from one sample in a study of T cells after yellow fever vaccination (dated by TCRdb to between 2017 and 2020). The library came from 5' RACE. Sequenced using an Illumina HiSeq 2500. TCRdb reran the public reads through fastp at Q25 and MiXCR, keeping productive beta chains. Each CDR3 protein gets just one entry, which takes the most common genes and DNA from the rows behind it. The sample table contains 500,000 to 650,000 distinct CDR3 sequences; only one count was recorded for about 12% of them. Jointly, the top ten make up 14% to 15% of the sample. The sample's treatment or condition, from its label and the paper: live attenuated yellow fever vaccine strain. Material: PBMCs, obtained on the day of the yellow fever booster vaccination. Source of these receptors: a man younger than 40 who received the YFV17D yellow fever vaccine.

This clonotype was found a few times. This sequence joins TRBV7-2 and TRBJ2-1; D is unclear. V dropped 8 bases and J dropped 0 bases, with 11 bases sitting between them. The V gene's germline CDR1 is SGHTA and CDR2 FQGNSA. The CDR3 runs 14 residues. This chain's CDR3 is CASQRRDSYNEQFF. The CDR3 DNA is TGTGCCAGCCAGAGGCGTGACTCCTACAATGAGCAGTTCTTC.

The rearrangement links TRBV6-2 or TRBV6-3 to TRBJ2-1; 8 bases match TRBD2. Germline V lookup: CDR1 MNHEY, CDR2 SVGEGT. The CDR3 has 14 amino acids. Germline trimming cut 5 bases from V and 5 bases from J; bases unmatched to any gene: 5. The CDR3 spells CASSIAGLNNEQFF. The CDR3 coding sequence is TGTGCCAGCAGTATAGCGGGACTCAACAATGAGCAGTTCTTC.

This clonotype has a count of ten or more. The chain couples TRBV29-1 to TRBJ2-7, with 9 nucleotides matching TRBD1. V lost 6 bases, J lost 4 bases, and 13 bases stayed unmatched. CDR1 SQVTM and CDR2 ANQGSEA come from the germline V gene. The CDR3 is 15 residues long. The DNA for the CDR3 is TGCAGCGTGCATACAGGGGGCGCTTCCCCATACGAGCAGTACTTC. This codes for CSVHTGGASPYEQYF.

The genes are TRBV19 and TRBJ1-2; D is uncertain. There are 13 residues in the CDR3. CDR1 and CDR2 (germline): LNHDA, SQIVND (reference sequence). Trimming took off 8 bases at V and 6 bases at J, with 16 bases between the two ends. The CDR3 is CASSRASADGYTF. DNA of the CDR3: TGTGCCAGTTCGCGGGCCAGCGCGGATGGCTACACCTTC.

Many counts were recorded for this clonotype. The V gene is TRBV29-1, the J gene TRBJ2-1; possible D gene TRBD2, 5 bases. The CDR3 has 12 residues. The V gene's germline CDR1 is SQVTM and CDR2 ANQGSEA. Trimming pared 7 bases from V and 9 bases from J, leaving 16 bases between. The DNA for the CDR3 is TGCAGCGGGTCATCCGGGATAGTTGAGCAGTTCTTC. Translation gives CSGSSGIVEQFF.

The rearrangement links TRBV18 to TRBJ2-1; 9 bases line up with TRBD1. The CDR3 has 13 amino acids. The V gene end was trimmed by 10 bases and the J gene end by 5 bases; junction bases not matched to a gene: 6. Germline V CDR1 and CDR2: KGHSH, LQKENI. This CDR3 is CATRDRANNEQFF. In DNA form, the CDR3 reads TGTGCCACCCGGGACAGGGCAAACAATGAGCAGTTCTTC.

This clonotype was observed at least ten times. The chain links TRBV11-2 to TRBJ2-5; 7 positions match TRBD1. Germline V CDR1 and CDR2: SGHAT, FQNNGV. This CDR3 is built from 13 residues. V trimming: 6 bases; J trimming: 5 bases; junction bases outside the gene matches: 6. CDR3 DNA: TGTGCCAGCAGACGACAGGGTGACGAGACCCAGTACTTC. This translates into CASRRQGDETQYF.

Worth noting for this clonotype: Possible read error: a much larger clone is one base away. This chain links TRBV7-9 with TRBJ2-5; no definite D call. The germline V and J ends were trimmed by 5 bases and 5 bases, with 6 bases remaining between them. The CDR3 covers 11 residues. CDR1 and CDR2 from the germline V gene are SEHNR and FQNEAQ (reference sequence). CDR3 coding DNA: TGTGCCAGCAGCACCGTGGAGACCCAGTACTTC. Translated: CASSTVETQYF.

This clonotype has a handful of counts. V gene TRBV3-1 combines with J gene TRBJ1-1; D gene uncertain. The CDR3 spans 13 residues. Germline CDR1 LGHDT, CDR2 YNNKEL (reference sequence). V shed 3 bases and J shed 6 bases, with 11 bases lying between them. CDR3 protein: CASSQVRGSEAFF. The CDR3 nucleotides read TGTGCCAGCAGCCAGGTCCGGGGATCTGAAGCTTTCTTT.

This clonotype showed up just a few times. J is TRBJ1-5 and V is TRBV28; D uncertain. This CDR3 is built from 14 residues. Germline-derived CDR1 and CDR2 are MDHEN and SYDVKM. V lost 2 bases and J 5 bases, leaving 10 bases between the germline ends. Here the CDR3 reads CASSLISSYQPQHF. CDR3 in DNA: TGTGCCAGCAGTTTAATCAGTTCTTATCAGCCCCAGCATTTT.

The chain employs TRBV15 and TRBJ2-7; no reliable D call. Trimming pared 5 bases from V and 7 bases from J, leaving 15 bases between. Germline V gene data show CDR1 as LNHNV and CDR2 as YYDKDF (reference sequence). The CDR3 runs to 13 residues. The CDR3 DNA reads as TGTGCCACCAGCGGAAATAGACTCGGGGAGCAGTACTTC. Protein product: CATSGNRLGEQYF. Together with reference TRBV15 and TRBJ2-7, the CDR3 gives the full variable domain: DAMVIQNPRYQVTQFGKPVTLSCSQTLNHNVMYWYQQKSSQAPKLLFHYYDKDFNNEADTPDNFQSRRPNTSFCFLDIRSPGLGDTAMYLCATSGNRLGEQYFGPGTRLTVT.

This clonotype was detected ten times or more. J is TRBJ2-5 and V is TRBV28; possible D gene TRBD1, 6 bases. V lost 6 bases and J lost 5, with 16 bases in between. Germline CDR1 MDHEN, CDR2 SYDVKM. CDR3 length equals 14 residues. CDR3 protein: CASSPTGNGETQYF. CDR3 nucleotides: TGTGCCAGCAGCCCCACAGGGAACGGGGAGACCCAGTACTTC.

There are many counts of this clonotype. The V call is TRBV12-3 or TRBV12-4, the J call TRBJ2-2; D unclear. Trimming cost V 6 bases and J 1 base, with 6 bases left between them. The CDR3 contains 13 residues. CDR3 sequence (DNA): TGTGCCAGCAGAGCAGGGAACACCGGGGAGCTGTTTTTT. Translating gives CASRAGNTGELFF.